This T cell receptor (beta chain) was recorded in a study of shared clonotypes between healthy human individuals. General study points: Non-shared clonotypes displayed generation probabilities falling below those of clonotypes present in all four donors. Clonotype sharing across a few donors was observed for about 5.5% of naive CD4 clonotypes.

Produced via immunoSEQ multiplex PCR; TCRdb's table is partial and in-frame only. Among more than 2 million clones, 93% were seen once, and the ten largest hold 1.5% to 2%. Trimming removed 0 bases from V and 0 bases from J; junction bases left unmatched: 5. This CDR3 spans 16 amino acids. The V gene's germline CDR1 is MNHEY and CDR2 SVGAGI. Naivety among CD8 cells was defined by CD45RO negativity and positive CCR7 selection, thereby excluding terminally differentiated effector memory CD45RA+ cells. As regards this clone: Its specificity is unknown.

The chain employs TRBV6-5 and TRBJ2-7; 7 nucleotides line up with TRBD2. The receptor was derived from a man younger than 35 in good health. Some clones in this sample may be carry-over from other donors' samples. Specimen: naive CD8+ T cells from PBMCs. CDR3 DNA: TGTGCCAGCAGTTACTCGCTAGCGGAGAACTCCTACGAGCAGTACTTC. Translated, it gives CASSYSLAENSYEQYF.